Described below is a single T cell receptor beta chain sequence and its context. Its antigen remains unidentified. The time point: week 47, end of study. In the vaccine, a single dose held 300 ug of the mutant IDH1 20-mer peptide, along with topical imiquimod. Donor tumors were new WHO grade 3 or 4 IDH1-mutant, ATRX-lost astrocytomas. V gave up 6 bases and J gave up 1 base; unmatched junction bases: 6. The CDR3 is 15 residues long. Germline loops: CDR1 MGHDK, CDR2 SYGVNS. Measured with immunoSEQ multiplex PCR; TCRdb has only the in-frame clones, and not every one. The sample has around 54,000 clones; roughly four fifths are singletons. These data belong to a study of a mutant IDH1 vaccine in newly diagnosed glioma. Overall study context: The study started vaccination 4-6 weeks after radiotherapy alone, or with temozolomide cycles. At week 35 came visit V12, and visit V13 followed at week 47. The study's findings and limits: It was about 93% of patients that developed vaccine-induced immune responses.

Sequencing was performed on PBMCs, taken from a glioma patient whose treatment included an IDH1 peptide vaccine. The source of this sequence is a woman between 50 and 59 years old with glioma. J is TRBJ2-3 and V is TRBV25-1; the match to TRBD2 covers 8 bases. Written as DNA, the CDR3 is TGTGCCAGCAGCCCGAGGCGGGGGGGCACAGATACGCAGTATTTT. This gives the protein CASSPRRGGTDTQYF.